This T cell receptor beta chain was captured by sequencing in a study of identical twins. The CDR3 totals 11 residues. The V and J ends lost 7 bases and 4 bases respectively, with 7 bases between them. Germline values: CDR1 SQVTM, CDR2 ANQGSEA. TCRdb reprocessed the 5' RACE reads via MiXCR and lists one record per CDR3 protein. The repertoire consists of some 500,000 distinct CDR3 sequences, with more than 13% occurring once and the leading ten covering about 0.52%. In its sample, this clonotype was seen many times. This sample was shared with a second study, whose subject was yellow fever vaccine responses in identical twins.

The source of this sequence is a woman between 18 and 30 years old in good health. The sequenced sample was CD4+ T cells sorted from blood. The gene calls are TRBV29-1 and TRBJ2-2; TRBD2 is a possible D gene (6 bases). CDR3 sequence (DNA): TGCAGCGCGGGGGTCACCGGGGAGCTGTTTTTT. This translates into CSAGVTGELFF.